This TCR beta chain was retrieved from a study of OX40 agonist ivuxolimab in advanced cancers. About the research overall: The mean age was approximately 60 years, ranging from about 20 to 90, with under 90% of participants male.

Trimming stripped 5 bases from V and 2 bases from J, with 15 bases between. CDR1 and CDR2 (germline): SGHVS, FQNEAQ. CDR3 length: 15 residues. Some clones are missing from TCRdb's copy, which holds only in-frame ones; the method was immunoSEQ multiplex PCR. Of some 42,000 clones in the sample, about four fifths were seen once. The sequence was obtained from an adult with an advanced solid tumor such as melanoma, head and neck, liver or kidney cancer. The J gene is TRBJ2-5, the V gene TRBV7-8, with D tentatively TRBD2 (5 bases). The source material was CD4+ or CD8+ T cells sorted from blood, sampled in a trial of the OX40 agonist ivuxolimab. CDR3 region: CASSRTEAWQETQYF. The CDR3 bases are TGTGCCAGCAGCCGTACGGAGGCCTGGCAAGAGACCCAGTACTTC. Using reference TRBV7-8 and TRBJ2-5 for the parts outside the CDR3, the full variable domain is GAGVSQSPRYKVAKRGQDVALRCDPISGHVSLFWYQQALGQGPEFLTYFQNEAQLDKSGLPSDRFFAERPEGSVSTLKIQRTQQEDSAVYLCASSRTEAWQETQYFGPGTRLLVL.